These T cell receptor beta chains were read from a single sample in a study of cytomegalovirus exposure and HLA in healthy donors. Produced via immunoSEQ multiplex PCR; TCRdb's table is partial and in-frame only. The sample includes about 260,000 clones, 80% to 90% of them seen just once. Sequenced input: PBMCs. Receptors were obtained from a woman aged 40-49 years in good health and CMV-seropositive. The CDR3 runs from the conserved cysteine through the conserved F or W. Each record gives: J gene, clone size, D gene, V gene, CDR3 protein, CDR3 DNA. The D gene is left open where the match is weak. A row's size may be missing; if present it is once, few, many or a size class.

TRBJ2-7 | . | TRBD1 | TRBV28 | CASRPGQRSREQYF | TGTGCCAGCAGGCCGGGACAGCGATCGAGGGAGCAGTACTTC
TRBJ1-1 | . | TRBD1 | TRBV19 | CASSPRDRNTEAFF | TGTGCCAGTAGTCCCCGGGACAGGAACACTGAAGCTTTCTTT
TRBJ2-7 | . | TRBD1 | TRBV19 | CASSEGQVPYEQYF | TGTGCCAGTAGTGAGGGACAGGTCCCCTACGAGCAGTACTTC
TRBJ2-7 | . | TRBD2 | TRBV11-3 | CASRDSGNEQYF | TGTGCCAGCCGTGATAGCGGGAACGAGCAGTACTTC
TRBJ1-6 | . | . | TRBV5-1 | CASGAGTTNSPLHF | TGCGCCAGTGGTGCCGGGACAACGAATTCACCCCTCCACTTT
TRBJ2-5 | . | . | TRBV9 | CASSVAGRGQETQYF | TGTGCCAGCAGCGTAGCCGGCAGGGGCCAAGAGACCCAGTACTTC
TRBJ1-4 | . | . | TRBV30 | CAWSVLGQEKLFF | TGTGCCTGGAGTGTACTAGGGCAGGAAAAACTGTTTTTT
TRBJ2-3 | . | . | TRBV15 | CATSKETSGEDTQYF | TGTGCCACCAGTAAAGAGACTTCGGGGGAAGATACGCAGTATTTT
TRBJ2-3 | . | TRBD2 | TRBV7-3 | CASSGTSGSTDTQYF | TGTGCCAGCAGTGGGACTAGCGGGAGCACAGATACGCAGTATTTT
TRBJ2-7 | once | . | TRBV29-1 | CSVTMPSPYEQYF | TGCAGCGTGACTATGCCTTCTCCCTACGAGCAGTACTTC
TRBJ2-1 | . | TRBD1 | TRBV27 | CASSLLTGTGAYNEQFF | TGTGCCAGCAGTTTATTAACCGGGACAGGGGCCTACAATGAGCAGTTCTTC
TRBJ2-1 | . | TRBD2 | TRBV25-1 | CASSDPASGAFNEQFF | TGTGCCAGCAGTGACCCGGCTAGCGGAGCGTTCAATGAGCAGTTCTTC
TRBJ1-1 | . | TRBD1 | TRBV11-3 | CASSYSQGVAFF | TGTGCCAGCAGCTACAGCCAGGGGGTAGCTTTCTTT